This TCR beta chain was identified during a study of shared clonotypes between healthy human individuals (dated by TCRdb to about 2020). Broadly, across the study: A couple of women and a few men aged 18 to 49 years were included in the cohort. For each donor, three plates each were used for CD4 naive and CD4 memory, two plates were used for CD8 naive, and one plate was used for CD8 memory. The study deeply sequenced blood TCR repertoires of about five healthy adults to estimate repertoire size and the extent of clonotype sharing between individuals. To increase sequencing depth and limit assay-specific biases, TCR repertoire library preparation and sequencing were carried out by different laboratories using diverse techniques. Between about 0.8 and 8.9 billion PBMCs per donor were obtained by leukapheresis.

Points on this clone: Its antigen remains undetermined. No clone much larger than this one lies a single base away; base qualities are absent.

The donors were healthy, HIV-negative adults with no recently reported acute infections or vaccinations. Only Caucasian adults living in Nashville, Tennessee, USA were represented among the donors. Magnetic negative selection was used to enrich CD4+ T cells, after which naive cells were positively selected on CD45RA and the negative fraction became the memory subset. After blood collection by leukapheresis, PBMCs were isolated using Ficoll-Histopaque density gradient centrifugation and then cryopreserved in the vapor phase of liquid nitrogen. Analytical flow cytometry was used to check the purity and quantity of each magnetically sorted T cell population. From each sorted fraction, genomic DNA was isolated and quantified by UV absorbance on a Nanodrop 2000c. Using the deep immunoSEQ assay, TCR CDR3 regions were amplified from genomic DNA by multiplex PCR. Extracted genomic DNA from each cell subset was spread evenly across all wells of several immunoSEQ 96-well plates, with each plate serving as a replicate. For sorted subsets, 150 to 250 ng genomic DNA, equal to 30,000 to 35,000 T cell genomes, was loaded into each replicate PCR. The purified libraries were quantified using a Qubit 3.0 fluorometer, sized with a Bioanalyzer 2100, and then quantified again using the KAPA Library Quantification kit. A separate single-read 150-cycle Illumina NextSeq 550 flow cell was used to sequence each immunoSEQ 96-well plate. On the study's bioinformatics: Because only junctional sequences without quality scores were contained in the immunoSEQ output, filtering matching that applied to full-length reads could not be performed. Sequences were annotated with PyIR, a Python wrapper for IgBLAST v1.9, and V/J genes and CDR3 were assigned using IMGT germline references. Reads were filtered out if the reads had weak V/J assignments (E-value above 1e-6), no CDR3, stop codons, out-of-frame junctions, or ambiguous translated residues. V3J clonotypes were defined by identical inferred V gene, J gene, and CDR3 amino acid sequence. The percentage overlap between two repertoires was calculated by dividing the number of shared unique clonotypes by the size of the smaller repertoire. Three approaches were used to assess repertoire richness: RTK rarefaction, the Chao1 estimator, and Recon v2.1 estimates of unobserved clonotypes. OLGA was used to compute generation probabilities for all TCRbeta clonotypes that the gDNA method yielded from four donors. This immuneACCESS table, as held by TCRdb, lists in-frame sequences with V and J called but not all clones. Of the missing ones, under half trace to an unresolved V gene in checked studies; the others have no known cause. Clone size and V and J calls were adopted from that table, with D and trimming inferred from the DNA. The sample table contains over a million clones; only one count was recorded for around 78% of them. Clones ranked in the top ten supply 0.4% to 0.55% of the sample.

The paper's findings and limits, for the study overall: Sampling was restricted to blood, and TCR repertoires in tissue are likely to differ from TCR repertoires in blood. Rarefaction of sorted-subset datasets indicated incomplete sequencing despite the large sequencing depth. The genetic and exposure-history diversity represented was limited by the small number of donors. About 5% of naive CD4, 3.5% of naive CD8, about 2.5% of memory CD4, and 0.4% of memory CD8 clonotypes were shared across several donors. Compared with non-shared clonotypes, clonotypes shared by all four sorted-subset donors had higher generation probabilities. Estimated clonotype richness was generally larger for naive than for memory subsets. Pairwise subsampling indicated that sequencing depth was expected to affect the degree of clonotype sharing among donors.

Per the germline V gene (reference sequence), MNHEY is the CDR1 and SMNVEV is the CDR2. V is pared back by 4 bases and J by 1 base, with 4 bases lying between the germline termini. Including the terminal cysteine and phenylalanine, the CDR3 comprises 13 residues. The read is trimmed to its CDR3 DNA, 39 bases read in frame from base 1. The receptor was isolated from a man aged 18 to 30 in good health. Some clones in this sample may be carry-over from other donors' samples. The chain employs TRBV27 and TRBJ2-2, with the D segment identity uncertain. The source material was memory CD4+ T cells from PBMCs. According to the study, the label for this sample's cell subset or site signals: CD45RA-negative fraction. The DNA is as follows: TGTGCCAGCAGTTGGCGGAACACCGGGGAGCTGTTTTTT. The encoded protein is CASSWRNTGELFF.